This paragraph reports one T cell receptor (beta chain). The entry originates in a study of T cell changes during pregnancy in multiple sclerosis. The CDR3 is made up of 14 amino acids. Trimming took 2 bases from V and 5 from J, leaving 13 bases between them. The germline V gene has CDR1 SGHTA and CDR2 FQGTGA. Repertoires were generated with immunoSEQ multiplex PCR, while TCRdb's copy carries only in-frame clones and drops some. The sample gives about 41,000 clones, 70% to 90% of which show up once; more than 0.6% is in the top ten. The chain joins TRBV7-3 to TRBJ2-7; weak D call: TRBD2 (6 bases). Source: CD4+ T cells from peripheral blood mononuclear cells, taken in the first trimester of pregnancy. This receptor was identified in a female donor with multiple sclerosis, enrolled in a pregnancy study. The CDR3 DNA reads as TGTGCCAGCAGCTTAGACGGGAGAGGTAACGAGCAGTACTTC. Its protein product is CASSLDGRGNEQYF.